The TCR beta chain described here comes from a study of response to subunit inactivated influenza vaccine. Study outcomes and limitations: Each seasonal influenza vaccination, the authors suggested, recruits few new T cells.

There are 12 residues in the CDR3. V was pared by 3 bases and J by 5 bases, with 6 bases between. This clonotype showed up many times. Its antigen is not known. TCRdb fed the RT-PCR reads into MiXCR, producing one record per CDR3 protein. The data show about 160,000 distinct CDR3 sequences, 11% seen once. The chain has TRBV12-3 or TRBV12-4 and TRBJ2-3, with D unresolved. This receptor was obtained from a man aged 50 to 60 who received an inactivated influenza vaccine. The sample consisted of non-naive T cells sorted from PBMCs, taken about 40 days after vaccination. The CDR3 sequence: CASSFAGDTQYF. As DNA, the CDR3 is TGTGCCAGCAGTTTTGCTGGAGATACGCAGTATTTT.